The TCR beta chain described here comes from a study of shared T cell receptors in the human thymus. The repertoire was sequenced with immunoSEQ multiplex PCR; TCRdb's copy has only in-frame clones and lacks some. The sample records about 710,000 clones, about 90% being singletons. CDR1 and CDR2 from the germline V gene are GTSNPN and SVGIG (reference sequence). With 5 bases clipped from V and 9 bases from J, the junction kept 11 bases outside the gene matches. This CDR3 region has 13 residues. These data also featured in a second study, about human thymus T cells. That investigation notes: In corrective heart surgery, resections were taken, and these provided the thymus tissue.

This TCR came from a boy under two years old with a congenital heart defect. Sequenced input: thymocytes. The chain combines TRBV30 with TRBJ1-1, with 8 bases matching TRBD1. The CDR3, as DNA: TGTGCCTGGGTGACAGGGGACAATTGCAAAGCTTTCTTT. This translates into CAWVTGDNCKAFF.